These 26 T cell receptor beta chains came from one sample sequenced in a study of blood T cell repertoires in COVID-19. Using immunoSEQ multiplex PCR, the repertoire was profiled, and TCRdb retains in-frame clones only, with some absent. This sample has roughly 310,000 clones, with approximately 90% found just once. The sequenced sample was peripheral blood. The receptors were sampled from a woman aged 45-60 years with active or convalescent COVID-19.

V and J are TRBV4-3 and TRBJ2-1; a possible D gene is TRBD2 (5 bases). From germline, CDR1 is LGHNA and CDR2 YSLEER. The length of the CDR3 is 14 residues. Trimming took 6 bases from V and 3 from J, leaving 12 bases between them. CDR3 nucleotides: TGCGCCAGCAGTCCCGGGATGGGCTACAATGAGCAGTTCTTC. This encodes CASSPGMGYNEQFF.

This chain connects TRBV4-2 to TRBJ1-1; 7 nucleotides align to TRBD1. Germline V CDR1 and CDR2: LGHNA, YNFKEQ. The V and J ends lost 5 bases and 3 bases, in that order; junction bases with no gene match: 9. The CDR3 loop spans 15 amino acids. The CDR3: CASSAQTGMYTEAFF. The CDR3 DNA follows: TGTGCCAGCAGCGCCCAGACAGGGATGTACACTGAAGCTTTCTTT.

The chain employs TRBV7-9 and TRBJ2-7, with D possibly TRBD2 on 6 matching bases. Germline CDR1 reads SEHNR; CDR2 reads FQNEAQ (reference sequence). The CDR3 has 13 amino acids. Trimming removed 5 bases from V and 8 bases from J, with 16 bases in between. In nucleotides, the CDR3 is TGTGCCAGCAGCGTATTAGGGGAGGCACAGCAGTACTTC. Translated: CASSVLGEAQQYF. The variable domain in full, with the rest retrieved from reference TRBV7-9 and TRBJ2-7, is DTGVSQNPRHKITKRGQNVTFRCDPISEHNRLYWYRQTLGQGPEFLTYFQNEAQLEKSRLLSDRFSAERPKGSFSTLEIQRTEQGDSAMYLCASSVLGEAQQYFGPGTRLTVT.

The chain is built from TRBV4-2 and TRBJ2-7; 11 bases match TRBD2. Per the germline V gene, CDR1 is LGHNA and CDR2 is YNFKEQ. J gave up 1 base and V 4 bases, and 15 bases lay outside the gene matches. The CDR3 has 19 amino acids. CDR3 amino acids: CASSLNSGRADFSSYEQYF. The CDR3 DNA follows: TGTGCCAGCAGCCTTAATAGCGGGAGGGCCGACTTTAGTTCCTACGAGCAGTACTTC.

J is TRBJ1-5 and V is TRBV19, with TRBD1 as a possible D gene (5 bases). The CDR3 has 16 residues. The V gene's germline CDR1 is LNHDA and CDR2 SQIVND (reference sequence). V lost 3 bases and J 7 bases, leaving 19 bases between the germline ends. The DNA for the CDR3 is TGTGCCAGTAGTATGGGTTGGGACTGGGGTCAGCAGCCCCAGCATTTT. Its protein product is CASSMGWDWGQQPQHF.

A single count supports this clone. The chain carries TRBV19 and TRBJ2-3; TRBD1 agrees at 7 bases. There are 17 residues in the CDR3. Germline V gives CDR1 LNHDA, CDR2 SQIVND (reference sequence). The trim removed 1 base at V and 5 bases at J, leaving 12 bases unmatched. Here the CDR3 DNA reads TGTGCCAGTAGTATAGGATGGAACGACAGGGTAGGAGATACGCAGTATTTT. Its protein product is CASSIGWNDRVGDTQYF.

J is TRBJ1-2 and V is TRBV30; D is ambiguous. The CDR3 totals 12 residues. Per germline, CDR1 GTSNPN and CDR2 SVGIG (reference sequence). Trimming removed 1 base at V and 5 bases at J, with 8 bases between. CDR3 bases: TGTGCCTGGAGTGGGGGAGAGTATGGCTACACCTTC. It yields the protein CAWSGGEYGYTF.

This clone has only one observation. The DNA of the CDR3 is TGTGCCAGCTCACCACAAGATCAGGGGGCGAGCACCTTC. Translation: CASSPQDQGASTF. The chain is built from TRBV18 and TRBJ1-2, with 8 positions matching TRBD1. Germline V gene data show CDR1 as KGHSH and CDR2 as LQKENI. CDR3 length: 13 amino acids. V gave up 1 base and J gave up 13 bases; unmatched junction bases: 8.

The chain links TRBV28 to TRBJ2-5, with 7 nucleotides matching TRBD2. The trim removed 8 bases at V and 11 bases at J, leaving 11 bases unmatched. The germline CDR1 and CDR2 sequences are MDHEN and SYDVKM. The CDR3 loop spans 12 amino acids. The CDR3 nucleotides are TGTGCCAGCCGGGCTAGCGGCCAGGCGCAGTACTTC. Translation: CASRASGQAQYF.

The chain has TRBV7-3 and TRBJ2-3, with 9 bases fitting TRBD1. CDR3 length: 15 residues. Germline-derived CDR1 and CDR2 are SGHTA and FQGTGA. The ends lost 1 base at V and 1 base at J; junction bases unmatched: 0. The CDR3 nucleotides read TGTGCCAGCAGCTTAAGGACAGGGGGCACAGATACGCAGTATTTT. This encodes CASSLRTGGTDTQYF.

The chain joins TRBV28 to TRBJ2-3, with D uncertain. Between the trimmed V and J ends, which lost 6 bases and 4 bases, there was a span of 8 bases. The CDR3 spans 12 residues. Germline V gene data show CDR1 as MDHEN and CDR2 as SYDVKM. DNA for the CDR3: TGTGCCAGCAGCTCCCGGGCAGATACGCAGTATTTT. It codes for CASSSRADTQYF.

The gene calls are TRBV3-1 (or the pseudogene TRBV3-2) and TRBJ2-1; 8 bases fit TRBD1. CDR3 size: 15 residues. The V and J ends lost 1 base and 4 bases, in that order; junction bases with no gene match: 3. Germline CDR1 is LGHDT and CDR2 is YNNKEL (reference sequence). The CDR3 protein is CASSQVTGGYNEQFF. As DNA, the CDR3 is TGTGCCAGCAGCCAAGTTACAGGGGGTTACAATGAGCAGTTCTTC.

This chain joins TRBV4-3 and TRBJ1-1, with TRBD1 matching over 9 bases. The trim removed 4 bases at V and 4 bases at J, leaving 7 bases unmatched. CDR1 is LGHNA, CDR2 YSLEER, per germline. This CDR3 comprises 15 residues. CDR3 in amino acids: CASSRDRGSGTEAFF. The CDR3 bases are TGCGCCAGCAGCCGAGACAGGGGGTCGGGCACTGAAGCTTTCTTT.

A word on this clone: Germline and junction disagree at one end, which may indicate a read error. The chain links TRBV28 to TRBJ2-4; 13 bases are a match to TRBD2. The CDR3 runs 12 residues. The germline CDR1 and CDR2 sequences are MDHEN and SYDVKM. Here the CDR3 DNA reads TGTGCCAGCACCAAAACGGGACTAGCGGGAAACTTC. As protein: CASTKTGLAGNF.

The V and J genes are TRBV4-3 and TRBJ2-7; 8 nucleotides match TRBD2. After removal of 2 bases from V and 7 bases from J, the junction contained 10 bases not matched to a gene. This CDR3 has 15 residues. Per germline, CDR1 LGHNA and CDR2 YSLEER. CDR3 nucleotide sequence: TGCGCCAGCAGCCAATTGGCAGCGGGAGCGGAGGAGCAGTACTTC. This sequence encodes CASSQLAAGAEEQYF.

In its sample, this clone ranks as medium-sized. This chain connects TRBV3-1 (or the pseudogene TRBV3-2) to TRBJ2-7; D might be TRBD2 (7 bases). Trimming took off 4 bases at V and 1 base at J, with 17 bases between the two ends. From germline, CDR1 is LGHDT and CDR2 YNNKEL (reference sequence). The CDR3 is 16 residues long. The CDR3 reads CASSPGGYLSSYEQYF. The CDR3 bases are TGTGCCAGCAGCCCGGGGGGCTACCTCTCTTCCTACGAGCAGTACTTC.

V and J are TRBV5-1 and TRBJ1-1; no clear D. This CDR3 contains 13 residues. CDR1 and CDR2 (germline): SGHRS, YFSETQ. V gave up 2 bases and J gave up 1 base, with 6 bases separating them. Here the CDR3 reads CASSFYQNTEAFF. The CDR3 nucleotides read TGCGCCAGCAGCTTCTACCAGAACACTGAAGCTTTCTTT.

The chain has TRBV30 and TRBJ2-7; no clear D gene. Per the germline V gene, CDR1 is GTSNPN and CDR2 is SVGIG (reference sequence). The V end was cut by 0 bases, the J end by 7 bases, with 13 bases between. CDR3 size: 13 residues. The CDR3 region is CAWSVGPLGEQYF. The CDR3 coding sequence is TGTGCCTGGAGTGTTGGGCCGTTGGGTGAGCAGTACTTC.

The chain couples TRBV27 to TRBJ2-1; 12 nucleotides match TRBD2. V lost 6 bases, J lost 8 bases, and 8 bases stayed unmatched. The germline V gene has CDR1 MNHEY and CDR2 SMNVEV (reference sequence). There are 15 residues in the CDR3. CDR3 DNA sequence: TGTGCCAGCAGCGTGACTAGCGGGAGTGGGGATGAGCAGTTCTTC. This gives the protein CASSVTSGSGDEQFF.

The DNA for the CDR3 is TGTGCCAGCAGCTTAAAGGGGTTCTATGGCTACACCTTC. It encodes CASSLKGFYGYTF. The V and J genes are TRBV7-9 and TRBJ1-2; D might be TRBD1 (5 bases). This CDR3 spans 13 amino acids. Germline V gives CDR1 SEHNR, CDR2 FQNEAQ (reference sequence). V lost 2 bases, J lost 4 bases, and 8 bases lay in between.

This sequence joins TRBV23-1 and TRBJ2-7, with 9 nucleotides matching TRBD1. TRBV23-1 is noted as an ORF with a role that remains uncertain. The CDR3 contains 15 residues. V lost 0 bases and J lost 4; bases outside the gene matches: 4. CDR3 DNA sequence: TGCGCCAGCAGTCAATCGGGGGACAGGGATTACGAGCAGTACTTC. This encodes CASSQSGDRDYEQYF.

The chain carries TRBV3-1 (or the pseudogene TRBV3-2) and TRBJ2-3; the match to TRBD2 covers 9 bases. The V and J ends lost 3 bases and 0 bases, in that order; junction bases with no gene match: 10. Germline assignment: CDR1 LGHDT and CDR2 YNNKEL (reference sequence). This CDR3 is built from 18 residues. The CDR3: CASSQDLAGVTSTDTQYF. CDR3 in DNA: TGTGCCAGCAGCCAGGATTTAGCGGGAGTTACTAGCACAGATACGCAGTATTTT.

The chain joins TRBV19 to TRBJ2-3, with 7 bases matching TRBD1. Germline V gene lookup returns CDR1 LNHDA and CDR2 SQIVND (reference sequence). The CDR3 spans 15 residues. V lost 4 bases, J lost 4 bases, and 8 bases stayed unmatched. CDR3 amino acids: CASSRDDREADTQYF. CDR3 coding DNA: TGTGCCAGTAGTAGGGACGACAGGGAAGCAGATACGCAGTATTTT.

Only one count was recorded for this clone. This chain connects TRBV30 to TRBJ1-3; TRBD1 matches at 7 bases. The V gene end was trimmed by 4 bases and the J gene end by 4 bases; junction bases not matched to a gene: 4. Germline V lookup: CDR1 GTSNPN, CDR2 SVGIG (reference sequence). The CDR3 is 13 amino acids. The CDR3 protein is CAWMGQIGNTIYF. CDR3 nucleotides: TGTGCCTGGATGGGACAGATCGGAAACACCATATATTTT.

The chain has TRBV28 and TRBJ1-5; 7 bases are shared with TRBD1. Germline V gene lookup returns CDR1 MDHEN and CDR2 SYDVKM. V trimming: 6 bases; J trimming: 5 bases; junction bases outside the gene matches: 19. The CDR3 is 18 residues long. This chain's CDR3 is CASSLRTGPAPIDQPQHF. In DNA form, the CDR3 reads TGTGCCAGCAGCCTAAGGACAGGTCCCGCTCCCATCGATCAGCCCCAGCATTTT.

This sequence joins TRBV6-5 and TRBJ1-6; TRBD1 aligns across 9 bases. Trimming removed 10 bases from V and 10 bases from J; junction bases left unmatched: 14. This CDR3 spans 15 amino acids. Germline CDR1 MNHEY, CDR2 SVGAGI. The DNA for the CDR3 is TGTGCCACCAAGGAACCTGGGACAGGGCAATCACCCCTCCACTTT. As protein: CATKEPGTGQSPLHF.